This record concerns one TCR beta chain sequence. Its antigen is currently unknown. The investigators amplified TCR beta CDR3 regions from RNA transcripts. Using the HTBI primer set, a first-round RT-PCR was run on the TCR CDR3. In TCRdb, the multiplex PCR reads were re-called with MiXCR into one record per CDR3 protein. This table holds about 560,000 distinct CDR3 sequences, approximately 15% found once. Per the germline V gene, CDR1 is SEHNR and CDR2 is FQNEAQ (reference sequence). The V end was cut by 5 bases, the J end by 4 bases, with 12 bases between. The CDR3 is made up of 14 amino acids. Fresh peripheral blood, roughly 10 ml, was the source of the PBMCs. These data are taken from a study of T cells in Graves' hyperthyroidism and ophthalmopathy. Study summary: Specimen type is peripheral blood, collected at initial diagnosis prior to any treatment.

General study findings and limits: Onset of ophthalmopathy came a median 6.5 months after the model predicted it. Ophthalmopathy cases were set apart from stable hyperthyroidism by a 13 V-J model.

The gene calls are TRBV7-9 and TRBJ1-3; unclear D gene. The receptor comes from a woman under 30 with Graves' hyperthyroidism. The sequenced sample consisted of blood. CDR3 loop: CASSPSVVGNTIYF. Written as DNA, the CDR3 is TGTGCCAGCAGCCCTAGCGTAGTCGGAAACACCATATATTTT.